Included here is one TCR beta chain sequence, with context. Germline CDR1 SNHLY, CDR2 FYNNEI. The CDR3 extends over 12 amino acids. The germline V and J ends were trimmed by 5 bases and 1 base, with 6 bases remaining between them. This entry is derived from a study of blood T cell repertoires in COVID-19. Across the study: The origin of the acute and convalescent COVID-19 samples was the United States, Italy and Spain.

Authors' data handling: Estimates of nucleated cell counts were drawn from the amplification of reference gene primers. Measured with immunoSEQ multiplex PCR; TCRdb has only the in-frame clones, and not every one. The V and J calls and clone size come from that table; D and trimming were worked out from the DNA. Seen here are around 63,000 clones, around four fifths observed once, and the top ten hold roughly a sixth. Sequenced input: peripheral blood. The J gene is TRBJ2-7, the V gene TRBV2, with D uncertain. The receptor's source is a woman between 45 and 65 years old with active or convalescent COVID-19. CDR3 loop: CASSSRSYEQYF. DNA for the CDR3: TGTGCCAGCAGTTCCAGGTCCTACGAGCAGTACTTC.